This TCR beta chain was identified during a study of T cell clones after liver transplantation. Study overall: Tolerant meant at least one year fully off immunosuppression without liver enzymes above twice normal. Study-wide results and limits: Post-transplant, graft-donor-reactive CD4 TCRbeta sequences in blood dropped significantly in most of the 8 subjects.

Note on this clone: The antigen is unknown.

Sequenced by immunoSEQ multiplex PCR; TCRdb stores in-frame clones only, minus some. The sample carries around 110,000 clones, 90% recorded once. Germline V CDR1 and CDR2: SGDLS, YYNGEE. CDR3 length: 14 residues. The ends were cut back, 0 bases at V and 8 bases at J, with 14 bases in the middle. The chain employs TRBV9 and TRBJ1-2; the D is unclear. The sequence derives from a human patient who received a liver transplant. Some of these T cells may belong to the graft donor. The specimen comprised CD4+ T cells from blood, sampled 12 months after liver transplant. This CDR3 reads CASSVGPKEGGYTF. CDR3 bases: TGTGCCAGCAGCGTAGGACCAAAAGAAGGCGGCTACACCTTC.